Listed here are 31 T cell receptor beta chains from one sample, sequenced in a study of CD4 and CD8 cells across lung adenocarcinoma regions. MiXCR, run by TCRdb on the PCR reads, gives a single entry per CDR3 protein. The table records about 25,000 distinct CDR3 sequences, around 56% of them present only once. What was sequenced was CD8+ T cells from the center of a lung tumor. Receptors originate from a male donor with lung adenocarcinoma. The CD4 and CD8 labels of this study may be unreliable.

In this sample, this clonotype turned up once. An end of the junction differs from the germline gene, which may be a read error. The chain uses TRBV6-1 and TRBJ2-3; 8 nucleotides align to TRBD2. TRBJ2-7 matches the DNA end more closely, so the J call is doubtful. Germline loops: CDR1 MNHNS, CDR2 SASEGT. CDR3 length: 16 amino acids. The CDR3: CVSGGAGGRDQETQYF. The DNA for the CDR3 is TGTGTCAGCGGGGGAGCCGGGGGCCGGGACCAGGAGACGCAGTACTTC.

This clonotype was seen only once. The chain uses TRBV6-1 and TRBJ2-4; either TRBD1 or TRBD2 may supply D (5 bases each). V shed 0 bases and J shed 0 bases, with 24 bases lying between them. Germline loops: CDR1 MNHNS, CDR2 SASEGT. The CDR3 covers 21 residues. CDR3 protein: CASSEALAGAVGVGAKNIQYF. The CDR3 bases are TGTGCCAGCAGTGAAGCGCTCGCCGGGGCGGTCGGGGTCGGAGCCAAAAACATTCAGTACTTC.

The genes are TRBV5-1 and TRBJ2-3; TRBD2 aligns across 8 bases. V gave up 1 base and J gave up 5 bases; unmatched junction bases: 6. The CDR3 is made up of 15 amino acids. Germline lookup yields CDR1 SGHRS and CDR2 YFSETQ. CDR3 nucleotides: TGCGCCAGCAGCTTGCCGGGAGGGGGTGGAGATACGCAGTATTTT. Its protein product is CASSLPGGGGDTQYF.

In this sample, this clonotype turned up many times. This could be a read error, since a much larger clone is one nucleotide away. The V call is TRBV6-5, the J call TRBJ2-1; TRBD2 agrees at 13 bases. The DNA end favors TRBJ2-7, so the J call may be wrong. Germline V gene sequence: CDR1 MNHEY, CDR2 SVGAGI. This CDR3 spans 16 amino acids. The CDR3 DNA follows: TGTGCCAGCAGTTACCGGACTAGCGGGAGATCCAATGAGCAGTACTTC. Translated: CASSYRTSGRSNEQYF.

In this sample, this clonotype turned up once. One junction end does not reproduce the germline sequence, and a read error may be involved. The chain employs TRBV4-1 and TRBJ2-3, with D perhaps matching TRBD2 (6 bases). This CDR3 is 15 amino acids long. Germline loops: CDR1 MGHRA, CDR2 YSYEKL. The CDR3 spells CASSSEGWGTDTQYF. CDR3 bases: TGCGCCAGCAGCTCGGAGGGGTGGGGCACAGACACGCAGTATTTT.

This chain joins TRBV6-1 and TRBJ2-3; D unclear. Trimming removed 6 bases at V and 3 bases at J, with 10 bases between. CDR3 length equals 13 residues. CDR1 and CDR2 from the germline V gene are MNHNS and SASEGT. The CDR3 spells CASRESGTDTQYF. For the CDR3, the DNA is TGTGCCAGCAGGGAAAGTGGGACAGATACGCAGTATTTT.

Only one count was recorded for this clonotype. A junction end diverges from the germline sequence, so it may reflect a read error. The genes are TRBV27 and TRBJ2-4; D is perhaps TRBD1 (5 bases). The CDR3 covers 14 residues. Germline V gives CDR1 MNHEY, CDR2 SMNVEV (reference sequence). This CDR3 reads CPNKGLRGTDIQYF. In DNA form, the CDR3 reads TGTCCCAACAAGGGGCTGAGAGGCACAGACATTCAGTATTTC.

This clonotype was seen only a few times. The CDR3 bases are TGTGCCAGCCTGAGACAGGGGGCGAATGAGCAGTTCTTC. Amino acid sequence: CASLRQGANEQFF. The chain is built from TRBV6-1 and TRBJ2-1; TRBD1 aligns across 10 bases. Germline CDR1 MNHNS, CDR2 SASEGT. V trimming: 8 bases; J trimming: 7 bases; junction bases outside the gene matches: 5. The CDR3 is 13 residues long.

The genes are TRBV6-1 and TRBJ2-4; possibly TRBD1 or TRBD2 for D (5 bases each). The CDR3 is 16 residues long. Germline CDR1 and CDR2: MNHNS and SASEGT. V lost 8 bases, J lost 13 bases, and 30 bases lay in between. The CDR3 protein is CASRATGQPAKNTQYF. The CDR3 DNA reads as TGTGCCAGCCGCGCCACGGGGCAGCCAGCCAAAAACACGCAGTACTTC.

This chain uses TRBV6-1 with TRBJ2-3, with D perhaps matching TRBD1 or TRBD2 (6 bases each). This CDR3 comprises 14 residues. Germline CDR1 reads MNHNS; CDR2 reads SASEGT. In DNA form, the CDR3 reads TGTGCGGGGATGGGGGGCGGGGACCAAGAGACCCAGTATTTT. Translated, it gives CAGMGGGDQETQYF.

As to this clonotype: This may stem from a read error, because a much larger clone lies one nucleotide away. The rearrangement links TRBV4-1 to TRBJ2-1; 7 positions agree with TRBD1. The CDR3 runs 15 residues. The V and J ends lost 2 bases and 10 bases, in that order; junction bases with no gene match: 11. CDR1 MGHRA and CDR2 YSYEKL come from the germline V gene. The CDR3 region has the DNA TGCGCCAGCAGCCAACTAGGGGACAGAACCTACGAGCAGTTCTTC. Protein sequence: CASSQLGDRTYEQFF.

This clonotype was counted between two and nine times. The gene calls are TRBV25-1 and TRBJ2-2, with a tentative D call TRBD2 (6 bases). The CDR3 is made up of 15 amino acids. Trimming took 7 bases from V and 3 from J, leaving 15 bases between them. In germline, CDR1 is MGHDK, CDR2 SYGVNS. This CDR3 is CASTPGSGYTGELFF. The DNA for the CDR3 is TGTGCCAGCACCCCCGGGAGCGGGTACACCGGGGAGCTGTTTTTT.

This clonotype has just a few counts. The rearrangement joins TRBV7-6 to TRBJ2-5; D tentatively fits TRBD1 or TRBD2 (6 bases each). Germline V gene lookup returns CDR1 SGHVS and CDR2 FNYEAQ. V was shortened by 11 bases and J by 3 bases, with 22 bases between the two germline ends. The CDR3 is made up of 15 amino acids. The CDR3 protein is CAGGHGGGDKETQYF. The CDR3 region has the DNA TGTGCCGGGGGGCATGGGGGCGGTGACAAAGAGACCCAGTACTTC. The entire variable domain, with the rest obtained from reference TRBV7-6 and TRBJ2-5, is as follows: GAGVSQSPRYKVTKRGQDVALRCDPISGHVSLYWYRQALGQGPEFLTYFNYEAQQDKSGLPNDRFSAERPEGSISTLTIQRTEQRDSAMYRCAGGHGGGDKETQYFGPGTRLLVL.

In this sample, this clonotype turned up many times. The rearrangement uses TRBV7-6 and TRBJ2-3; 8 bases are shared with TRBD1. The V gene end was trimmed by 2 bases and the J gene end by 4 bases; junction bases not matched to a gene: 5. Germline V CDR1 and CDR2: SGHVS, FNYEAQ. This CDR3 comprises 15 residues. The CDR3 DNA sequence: TGTGCCAGCAGCTTATCGACAGGGGTGGCAGATACGCAGTATTTT. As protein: CASSLSTGVADTQYF.

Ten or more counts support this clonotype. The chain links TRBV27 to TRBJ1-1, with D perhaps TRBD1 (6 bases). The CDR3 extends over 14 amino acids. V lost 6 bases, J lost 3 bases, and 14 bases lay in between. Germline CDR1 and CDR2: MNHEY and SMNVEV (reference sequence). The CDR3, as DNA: TGTGCCAGCAGACCAGGGAGGGGGGACACTGAAGCTTTCTTT. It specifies CASRPGRGDTEAFF.

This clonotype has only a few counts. CDR3 loop: CASSEAGLGAKDIQYF. Here the CDR3 DNA reads TGTGCCAGCAGTGAAGCCGGGCTGGGGGCTAAAGACATTCAGTACTTC. This chain connects TRBV6-1 to TRBJ2-4; maybe TRBD1 (6 bases). The CDR3 is 16 amino acids. CDR1 MNHNS and CDR2 SASEGT come from the germline V gene. The V end was cut by 0 bases, the J end by 8 bases, with 17 bases between.

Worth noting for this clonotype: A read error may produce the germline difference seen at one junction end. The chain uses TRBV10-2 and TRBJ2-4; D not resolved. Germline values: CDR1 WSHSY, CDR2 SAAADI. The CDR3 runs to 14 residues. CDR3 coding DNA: TGCGCGGGCCTCGGGTTGTGGGCCCAAAACATCCAGTACTTC. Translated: CAGLGLWAQNIQYF.

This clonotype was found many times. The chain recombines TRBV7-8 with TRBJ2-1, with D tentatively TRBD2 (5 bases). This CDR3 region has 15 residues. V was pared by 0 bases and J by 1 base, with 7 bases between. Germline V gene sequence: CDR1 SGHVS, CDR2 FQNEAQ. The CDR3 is CASSLAEGSYNEQFF. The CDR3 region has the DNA TGTGCCAGCAGCTTAGCAGAGGGTTCCTACAATGAGCAGTTCTTC.

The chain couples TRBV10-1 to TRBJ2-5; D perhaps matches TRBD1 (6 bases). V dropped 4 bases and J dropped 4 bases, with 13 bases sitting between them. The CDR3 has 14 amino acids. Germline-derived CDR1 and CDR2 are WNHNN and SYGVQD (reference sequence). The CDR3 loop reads CASSADSLGETQYF. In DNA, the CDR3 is TGCGCCAGCAGTGCGGACAGTCTGGGAGAGACCCAGTACTTC.

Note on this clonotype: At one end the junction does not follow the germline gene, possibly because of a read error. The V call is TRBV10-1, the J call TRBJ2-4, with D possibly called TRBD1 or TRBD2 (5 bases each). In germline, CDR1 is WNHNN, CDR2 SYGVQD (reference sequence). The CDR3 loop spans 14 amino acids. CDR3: CGSRERCAKNTQYF. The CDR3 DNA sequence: TGCGGCAGCAGGGAGCGGTGTGCCAAAAACACTCAGTATTTC.

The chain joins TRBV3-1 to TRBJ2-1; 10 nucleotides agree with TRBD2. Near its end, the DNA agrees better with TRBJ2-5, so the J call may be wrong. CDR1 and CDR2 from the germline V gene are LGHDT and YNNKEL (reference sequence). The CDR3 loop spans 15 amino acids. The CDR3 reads CASSQLAGAGETQYF. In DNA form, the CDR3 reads TGTGCCAGCAGCCAGCTAGCGGGAGCGGGAGAGACCCAGTACTTC.

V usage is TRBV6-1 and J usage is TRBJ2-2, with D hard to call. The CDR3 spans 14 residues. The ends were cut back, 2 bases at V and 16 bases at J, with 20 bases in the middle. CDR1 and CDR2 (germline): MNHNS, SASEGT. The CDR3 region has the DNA TGTGCCAGCAGTGAAACTGCGAACACCGAGACGCAGTTTTTT. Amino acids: CASSETANTETQFF.

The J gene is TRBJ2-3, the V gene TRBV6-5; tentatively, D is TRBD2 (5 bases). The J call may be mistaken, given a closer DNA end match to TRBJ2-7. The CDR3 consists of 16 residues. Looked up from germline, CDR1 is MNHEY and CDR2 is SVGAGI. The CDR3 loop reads CASRDSAAGDTETQYF. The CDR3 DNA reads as TGTGCCAGCAGGGACTCGGCGGCCGGCGACACAGAGACGCAGTACTTC.

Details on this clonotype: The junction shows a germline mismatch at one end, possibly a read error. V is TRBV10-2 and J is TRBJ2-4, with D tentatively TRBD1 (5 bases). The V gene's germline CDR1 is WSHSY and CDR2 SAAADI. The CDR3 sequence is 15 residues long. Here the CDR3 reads CASSEGVWGKDIQYF. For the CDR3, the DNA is TGCGCCAGCAGTGAGGGGGTATGGGGCAAAGACATTCAGTACTTC.

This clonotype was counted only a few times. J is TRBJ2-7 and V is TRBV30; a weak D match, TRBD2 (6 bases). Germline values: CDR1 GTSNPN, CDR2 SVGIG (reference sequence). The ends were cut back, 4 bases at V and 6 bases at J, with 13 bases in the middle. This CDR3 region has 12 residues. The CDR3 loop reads CAWTARGFEQYF. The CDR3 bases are TGTGCCTGGACTGCGCGGGGTTTCGAGCAGTACTTC.

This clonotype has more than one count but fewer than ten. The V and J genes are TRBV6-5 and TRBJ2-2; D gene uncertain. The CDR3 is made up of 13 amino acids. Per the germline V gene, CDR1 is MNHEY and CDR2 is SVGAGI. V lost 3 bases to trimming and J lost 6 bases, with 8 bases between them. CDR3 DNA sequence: TGTGCCAGCAGTTATAGCTGGGCCGGGGAGCTGTTTTTT. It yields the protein CASSYSWAGELFF.

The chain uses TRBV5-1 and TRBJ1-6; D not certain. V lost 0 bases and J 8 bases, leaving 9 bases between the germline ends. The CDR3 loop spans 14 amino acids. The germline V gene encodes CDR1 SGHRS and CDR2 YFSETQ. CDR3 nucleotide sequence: TGCGCCAGCAGCTTGGGCCAGAGGGATTCACCCCTCCACTTT. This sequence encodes CASSLGQRDSPLHF.

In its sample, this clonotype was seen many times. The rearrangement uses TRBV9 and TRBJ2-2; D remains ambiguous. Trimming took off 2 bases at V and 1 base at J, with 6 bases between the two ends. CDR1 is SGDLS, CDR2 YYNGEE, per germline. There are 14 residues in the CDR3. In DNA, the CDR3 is TGTGCCAGCAGCGTCAACAGGAACACCGGGGAGCTGTTTTTT. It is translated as CASSVNRNTGELFF.

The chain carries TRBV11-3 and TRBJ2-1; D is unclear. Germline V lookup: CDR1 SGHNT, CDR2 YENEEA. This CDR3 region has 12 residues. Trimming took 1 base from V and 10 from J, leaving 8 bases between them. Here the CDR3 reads CASSLVPDEQFF. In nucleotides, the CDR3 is TGTGCCAGCAGCTTAGTCCCGGACGAGCAGTTCTTC. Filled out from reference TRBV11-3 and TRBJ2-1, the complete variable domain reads EAGVVQSPRYKIIEKKQPVAFWCNPISGHNTLYWYLQNLGQGPELLIRYENEEAVDDSQLPKDRFSAERLKGVDSTLKIQPAELGDSAVYLCASSLVPDEQFFGPGTRLTVL.

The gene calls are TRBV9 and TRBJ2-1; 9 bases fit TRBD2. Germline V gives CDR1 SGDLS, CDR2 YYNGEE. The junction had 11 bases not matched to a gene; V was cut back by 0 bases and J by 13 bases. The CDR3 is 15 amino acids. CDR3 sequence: CASSVAPSGEETQFF. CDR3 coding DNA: TGTGCCAGCAGCGTAGCTCCTAGCGGGGAAGAGACCCAGTTCTTC.

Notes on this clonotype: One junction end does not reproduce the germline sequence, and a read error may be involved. CDR3 coding DNA: TGTGCCAGCGGGCTAGTCCCTCCTGGCTCCTACGACCAGACTTTC. Its translation: CASGLVPPGSYDQTF. This chain uses TRBV6-1 with TRBJ2-5; no reliable D call. This CDR3 is built from 15 residues. Germline CDR1 reads MNHNS; CDR2 reads SASEGT.